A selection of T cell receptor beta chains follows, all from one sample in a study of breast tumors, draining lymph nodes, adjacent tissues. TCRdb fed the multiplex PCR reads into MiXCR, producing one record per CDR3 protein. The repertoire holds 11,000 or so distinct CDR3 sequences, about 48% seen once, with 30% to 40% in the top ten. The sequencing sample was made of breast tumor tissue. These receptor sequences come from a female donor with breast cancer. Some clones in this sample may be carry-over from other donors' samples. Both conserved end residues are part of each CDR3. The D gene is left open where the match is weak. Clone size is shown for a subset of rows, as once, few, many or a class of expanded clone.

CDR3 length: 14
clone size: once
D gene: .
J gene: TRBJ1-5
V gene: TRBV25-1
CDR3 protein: CASSEAGANQPQHF
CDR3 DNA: TGTGCCAGCAGTGAAGCAGGGGCAAATCAGCCCCAGCATTTT

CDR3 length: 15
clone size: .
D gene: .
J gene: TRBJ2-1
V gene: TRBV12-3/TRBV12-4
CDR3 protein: CASSLVQGPYNEQFF
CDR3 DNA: TGTGCCAGCAGTTTAGTTCAGGGCCCCTACAATGAGCAGTTCTTC

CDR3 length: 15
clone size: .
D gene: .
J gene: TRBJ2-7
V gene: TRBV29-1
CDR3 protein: CSVADGGRPPYEQYF
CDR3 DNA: TGCAGCGTTGCCGACGGGGGGCGACCCCCCTACGAGCAGTACTTC

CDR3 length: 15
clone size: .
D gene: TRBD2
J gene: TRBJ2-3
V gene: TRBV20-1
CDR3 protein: CSASRGLGATDTQYF
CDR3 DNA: TGCAGTGCTAGTAGGGGACTAGGAGCAACAGATACGCAGTATTTT

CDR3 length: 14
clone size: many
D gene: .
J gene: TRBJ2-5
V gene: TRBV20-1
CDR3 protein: CSASLGVGQAAQYF
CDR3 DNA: TGCAGTGCTAGTCTGGGGGTTGGACAAGCGGCCCAGTACTTC

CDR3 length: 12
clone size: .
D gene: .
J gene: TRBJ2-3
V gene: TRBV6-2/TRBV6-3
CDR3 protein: CASSYFSDTQYF
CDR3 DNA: TGTGCCAGCAGTTACTTTTCAGATACGCAGTATTTT

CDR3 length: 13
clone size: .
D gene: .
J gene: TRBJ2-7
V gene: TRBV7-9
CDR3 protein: CASSLGQNYEQYF
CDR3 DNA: TGTGCCAGCAGCTTAGGACAGAACTACGAGCAGTACTTC

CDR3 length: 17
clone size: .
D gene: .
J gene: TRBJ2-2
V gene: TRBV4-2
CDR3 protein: CASSQGGRGVSTEELFF
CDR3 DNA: TGTGCCAGCAGCCAAGGCGGCAGGGGCGTTAGCACCGAGGAGCTGTTTTTT

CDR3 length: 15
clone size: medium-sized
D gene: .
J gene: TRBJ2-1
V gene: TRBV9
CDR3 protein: CASSADNRAYNEQFF
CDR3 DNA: TGTGCCAGCAGCGCAGACAATCGGGCCTACAATGAGCAGTTCTTC

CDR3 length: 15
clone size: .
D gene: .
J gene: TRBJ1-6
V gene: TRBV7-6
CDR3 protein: CASSIEGGSGSPLHF
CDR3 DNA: TGTGCCAGCAGCATAGAGGGGGGGAGTGGTTCTCCCCTCCACTTT

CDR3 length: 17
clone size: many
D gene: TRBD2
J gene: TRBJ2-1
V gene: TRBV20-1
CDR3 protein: CSARVPRTSGSGNEQFF
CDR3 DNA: TGCAGTGCTAGAGTCCCCAGGACTAGCGGGAGTGGGAATGAGCAGTTCTTC

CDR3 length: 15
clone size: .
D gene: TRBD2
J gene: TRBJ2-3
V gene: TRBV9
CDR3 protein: CASSPTSGSTDTPYF
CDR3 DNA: TGTGCCAGCAGCCCGACTAGCGGTTCCACAGATACGCCGTATTTT

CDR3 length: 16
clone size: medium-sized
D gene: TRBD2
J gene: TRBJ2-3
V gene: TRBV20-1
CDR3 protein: CSARGLAGGDIDTQYF
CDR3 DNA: TGCAGTGCTAGGGGGCTAGCGGGGGGGGATATAGATACGCAGTATTTT

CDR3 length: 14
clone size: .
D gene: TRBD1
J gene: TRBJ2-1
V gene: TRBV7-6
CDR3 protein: CASSLEWTGVEQFF
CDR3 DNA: TGTGCCAGCAGCTTAGAGTGGACAGGGGTCGAGCAGTTCTTC

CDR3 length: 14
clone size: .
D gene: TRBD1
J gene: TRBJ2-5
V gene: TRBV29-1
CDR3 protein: CSAKDRGRYETQYF
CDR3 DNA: TGCAGCGCCAAGGACAGGGGGCGCTATGAGACCCAGTACTTC

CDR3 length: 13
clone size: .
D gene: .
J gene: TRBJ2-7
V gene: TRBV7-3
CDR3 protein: CASSLDRSYEQYF
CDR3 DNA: TGTGCCAGCAGCTTAGACAGGTCTTACGAGCAGTACTTC

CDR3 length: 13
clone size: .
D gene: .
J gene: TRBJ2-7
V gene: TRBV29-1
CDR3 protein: CSVTGTLPYEQYF
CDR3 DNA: TGCAGCGTTACCGGGACTCTCCCCTACGAGCAGTACTTC

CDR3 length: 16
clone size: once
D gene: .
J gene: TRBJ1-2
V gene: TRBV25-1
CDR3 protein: CASSEYSTRGNYGYTF
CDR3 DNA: TGTGCCAGCAGTGAATATTCAACCAGGGGAAACTATGGCTACACCTTC

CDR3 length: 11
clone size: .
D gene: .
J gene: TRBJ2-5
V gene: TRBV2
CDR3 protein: CASSDWETQYF
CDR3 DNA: TGTGCCAGCAGTGATTGGGAGACCCAGTACTTC

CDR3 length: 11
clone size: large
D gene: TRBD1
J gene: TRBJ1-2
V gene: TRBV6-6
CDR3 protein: CASSGQGAFTF
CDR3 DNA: TGTGCCAGCAGTGGGCAGGGGGCTTTCACCTTC

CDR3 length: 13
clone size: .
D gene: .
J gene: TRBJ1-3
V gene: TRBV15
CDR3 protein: CATSRVPSNTIYF
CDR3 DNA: TGTGCCACCAGCAGAGTGCCTTCAAACACCATATATTTT

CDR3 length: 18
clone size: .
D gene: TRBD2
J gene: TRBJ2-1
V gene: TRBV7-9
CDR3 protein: CASSPPSSRLAGVEEQFF
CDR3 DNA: TGTGCCAGCAGCCCTCCGTCCTCCAGACTAGCGGGAGTAGAAGAGCAGTTCTTC

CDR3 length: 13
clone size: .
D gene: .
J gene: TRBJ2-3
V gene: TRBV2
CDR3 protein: CASRTQGTDTQYF
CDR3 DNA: TGTGCCAGCAGGACTCAGGGCACAGATACGCAGTATTTT

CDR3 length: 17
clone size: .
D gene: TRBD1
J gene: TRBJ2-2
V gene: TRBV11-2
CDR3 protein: CASSRPGQGALTGELFF
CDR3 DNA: TGTGCCAGCAGCCGCCCGGGACAGGGGGCACTCACCGGGGAGCTGTTTTTT

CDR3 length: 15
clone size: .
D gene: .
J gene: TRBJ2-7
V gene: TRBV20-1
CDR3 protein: CSARDPVSGHYEQYF
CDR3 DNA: TGCAGTGCTAGAGATCCCGTTAGCGGCCACTACGAGCAGTACTTC

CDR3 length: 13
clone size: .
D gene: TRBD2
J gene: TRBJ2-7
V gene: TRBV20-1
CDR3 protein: CSATGGRSYEQYF
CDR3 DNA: TGCAGTGCTACTGGCGGGAGGTCCTACGAGCAGTACTTC

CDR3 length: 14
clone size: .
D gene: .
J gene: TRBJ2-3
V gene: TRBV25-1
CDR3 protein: CASSYGQFTDTQYF
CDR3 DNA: TGTGCCAGCAGTTACGGACAATTCACAGATACGCAGTATTTT

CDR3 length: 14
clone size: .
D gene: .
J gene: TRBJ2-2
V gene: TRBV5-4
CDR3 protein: CASSLLDATGELFF
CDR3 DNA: TGTGCCAGCAGCCTTCTAGACGCCACCGGGGAGCTGTTTTTT

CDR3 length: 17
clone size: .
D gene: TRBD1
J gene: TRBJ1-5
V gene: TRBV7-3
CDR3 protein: CASSRDRGVTSTQPQHF
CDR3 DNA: TGTGCCAGCAGCCGGGACAGGGGAGTGACATCCACTCAGCCCCAGCATTTT

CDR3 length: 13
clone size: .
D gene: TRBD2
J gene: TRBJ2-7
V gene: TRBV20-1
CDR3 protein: CSARVAGGLLSYF
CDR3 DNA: TGCAGTGCTAGAGTCGCGGGAGGACTTCTGTCTTACTTC

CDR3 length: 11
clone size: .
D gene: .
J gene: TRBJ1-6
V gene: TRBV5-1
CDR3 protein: CASSLTGVLHF
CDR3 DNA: TGCGCCAGCAGCTTGACGGGGGTCCTCCACTTT

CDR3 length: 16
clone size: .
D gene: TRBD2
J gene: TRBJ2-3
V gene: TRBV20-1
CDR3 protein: CSAATGLAGVADTQYF
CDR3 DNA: TGCAGTGCTGCTACGGGACTAGCGGGAGTGGCAGATACGCAGTATTTT

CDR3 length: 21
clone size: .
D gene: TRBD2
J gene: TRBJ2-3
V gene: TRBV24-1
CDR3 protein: CATSDLPRDSLAGAWTDTQYF
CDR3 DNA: TGTGCCACCAGTGATTTGCCCCGGGACAGCCTAGCGGGAGCATGGACAGATACGCAGTATTTT

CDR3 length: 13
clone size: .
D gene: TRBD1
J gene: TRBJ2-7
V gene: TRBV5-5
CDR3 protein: CASSPQGAYEQYF
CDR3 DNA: TGTGCCAGCAGCCCCCAGGGGGCGTACGAGCAGTACTTC

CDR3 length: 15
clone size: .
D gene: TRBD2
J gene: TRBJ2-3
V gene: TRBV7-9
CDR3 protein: CASTHRPSGTDTQYF
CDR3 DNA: TGTGCCAGCACCCACAGGCCTAGCGGGACAGATACGCAGTATTTT

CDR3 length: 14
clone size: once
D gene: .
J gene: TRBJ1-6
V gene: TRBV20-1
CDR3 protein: CSAISSGRNSPLHF
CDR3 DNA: TGCAGTGCTATCAGTTCAGGGCGCAATTCACCCCTCCACTTT

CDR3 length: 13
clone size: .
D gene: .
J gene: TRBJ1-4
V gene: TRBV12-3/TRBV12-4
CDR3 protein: CASSLRSNEKLFF
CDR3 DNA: TGTGCCAGCAGTTTAAGGTCTAATGAAAAACTGTTTTTT

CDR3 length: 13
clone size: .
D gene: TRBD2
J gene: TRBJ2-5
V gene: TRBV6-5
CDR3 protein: CASSYSGAETQYF
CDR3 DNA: TGTGCCAGCAGTTACAGCGGGGCTGAGACCCAGTACTTC

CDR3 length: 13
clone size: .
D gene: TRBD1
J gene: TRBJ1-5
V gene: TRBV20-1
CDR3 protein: CSATGGRDQPQHF
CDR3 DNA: TGCAGTGCGACAGGGGGCAGGGATCAGCCCCAGCATTTT

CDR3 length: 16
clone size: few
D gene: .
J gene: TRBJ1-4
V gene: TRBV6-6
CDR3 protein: CGSSHSASSQDEKLFF
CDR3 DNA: TGTGGCAGCAGTCACTCGGCTTCCAGCCAAGACGAAAAACTGTTTTTT

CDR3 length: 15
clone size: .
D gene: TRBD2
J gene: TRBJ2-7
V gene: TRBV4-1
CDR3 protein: CASSQGWEGSYGQYF
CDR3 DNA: TGCGCCAGCAGCCAAGGGTGGGAGGGGTCCTACGGGCAGTACTTC

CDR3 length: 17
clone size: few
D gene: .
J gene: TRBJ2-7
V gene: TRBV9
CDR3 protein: CASSVDDGGRGSYEQYF
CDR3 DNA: TGTGCCAGCAGCGTAGATGATGGAGGGAGAGGGTCCTACGAGCAGTACTTC

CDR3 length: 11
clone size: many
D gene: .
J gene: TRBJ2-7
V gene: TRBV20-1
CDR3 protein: CSARRGFEQYF
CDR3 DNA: TGCAGTGCTAGACGCGGTTTCGAGCAGTACTTC

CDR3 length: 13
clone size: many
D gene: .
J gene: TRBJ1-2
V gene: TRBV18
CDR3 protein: CASSFPGSYGYTF
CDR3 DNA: TGTGCCAGCTCATTTCCGGGAAGCTATGGCTACACCTTC

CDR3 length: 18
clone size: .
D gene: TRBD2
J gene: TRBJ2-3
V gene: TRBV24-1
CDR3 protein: CATSKRASGRRSADTQYF
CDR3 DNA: TGTGCCACCAGCAAACGGGCTAGCGGGAGAAGGAGTGCAGATACGCAGTATTTT

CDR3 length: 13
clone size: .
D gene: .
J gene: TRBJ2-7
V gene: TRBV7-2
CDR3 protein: CASSLEGTREQYF
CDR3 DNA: TGTGCCAGCAGCTTAGAGGGGACGCGGGAGCAGTACTTC

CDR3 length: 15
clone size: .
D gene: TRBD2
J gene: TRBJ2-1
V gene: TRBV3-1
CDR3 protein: CASRQTSGMGNEQFF
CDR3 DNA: TGTGCCAGCAGACAGACTAGCGGGATGGGGAATGAGCAGTTCTTC

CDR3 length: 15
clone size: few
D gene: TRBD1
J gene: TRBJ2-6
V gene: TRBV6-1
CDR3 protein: CASRTGGSGANVLTF
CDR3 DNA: TGTGCCAGCAGGACAGGGGGTTCGGGGGCCAACGTCCTGACTTTC

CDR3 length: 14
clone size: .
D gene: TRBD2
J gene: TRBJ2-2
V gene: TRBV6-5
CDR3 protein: CASRSSGNTGELFF
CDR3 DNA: TGTGCCAGCCGCTCTAGCGGGAACACCGGGGAGCTGTTTTTT

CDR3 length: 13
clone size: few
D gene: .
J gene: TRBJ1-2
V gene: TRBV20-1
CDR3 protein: CSARRGDRHGYTF
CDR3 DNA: TGCAGTGCGAGAAGGGGGGACCGCCATGGCTACACCTTC

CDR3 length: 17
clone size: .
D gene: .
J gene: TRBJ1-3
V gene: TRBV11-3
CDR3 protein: CASSLVAGVYSGNTIYF
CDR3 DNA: TGTGCCAGCAGCTTAGTAGCAGGGGTCTACTCTGGAAACACCATATATTTT

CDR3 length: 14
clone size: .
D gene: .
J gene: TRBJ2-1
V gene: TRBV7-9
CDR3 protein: CASSPGPSYNEQFF
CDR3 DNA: TGTGCCAGCAGCCCGGGACCTTCCTACAATGAGCAGTTCTTC

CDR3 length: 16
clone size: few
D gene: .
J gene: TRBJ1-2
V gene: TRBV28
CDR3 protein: CASSSQLVGALSGYTF
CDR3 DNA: TGTGCCAGCAGTTCCCAGCTGGTGGGGGCGCTGAGTGGCTACACCTTC

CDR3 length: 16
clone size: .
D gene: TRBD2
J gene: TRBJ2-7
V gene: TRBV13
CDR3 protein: CASSQGASGRGHEQYF
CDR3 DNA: TGTGCCAGCAGCCAGGGCGCTAGCGGGAGGGGCCACGAGCAGTACTTC